The 17 T cell receptor beta chains presented below share a single source sample, sequenced in a study of blood T cell repertoires in COVID-19 (dated by TCRdb to between 2020 and 2021). The library was obtained by the immunoSEQ multiplex PCR assay. Not all clones reach the TCRdb copy of this immuneACCESS table, which keeps in-frame sequences only. Checked studies attribute under half of the gap to unresolved V genes and leave the rest unexplained. The sample yields some 160,000 clones; approximately 87% were counted once. Of the sample, roughly 4% is held by the ten largest clones. The sample taken for sequencing was peripheral blood. These receptors all stem from a woman in her 70s with acute or convalescent COVID-19.

The rearrangement uses TRBV6-6 and TRBJ1-1; 9 bases fit TRBD1. The germline V gene encodes CDR1 MNHNY and CDR2 SVGAGI (reference sequence). V was pared by 2 bases and J by 5 bases, with 6 bases of the junction left unmatched. The CDR3 is 15 amino acids. CDR3 protein: CASSYGRTGDTEAFF. CDR3 bases: TGTGCCAGCAGTTACGGCCGGACAGGGGATACTGAAGCTTTCTTT.

The chain combines TRBV5-1 with TRBJ2-1, with unresolved D. Germline V gives CDR1 SGHRS, CDR2 YFSETQ. The CDR3 spans 13 residues. The germline V and J ends were trimmed by 0 bases and 5 bases, with 6 bases remaining between them. The CDR3 here is CASSLAENNEQFF. The CDR3 nucleotides are TGCGCCAGCAGCTTGGCAGAAAACAATGAGCAGTTCTTC.

The rearrangement links TRBV3-1 (or the pseudogene TRBV3-2) to TRBJ2-3; 13 bases fit TRBD2. The CDR3 is made up of 16 amino acids. V lost 4 bases to trimming and J lost 3 bases; unmatched junction nucleotides: 4. The germline CDR1 and CDR2 sequences are LGHDT and YNNKEL (reference sequence). The DNA for the CDR3 is TGTGCCAGCAGCCCACTAGCGGGGGGGCCTACAGATACGCAGTATTTT. Translating it yields CASSPLAGGPTDTQYF.

This chain links TRBV14 with TRBJ2-1, with 9 bases lining up with TRBD2. Germline V lookup: CDR1 SGHDN, CDR2 FVKESK. The J segment lost 3 bases and the V segment lost 5 bases, leaving 8 bases of the junction unmatched. CDR3 length: 16 residues. CDR3 in DNA: TGTGCCAGCAGCTACCGGTGGACTAGCGACTACAATGAGCAGTTCTTC. This codes for CASSYRWTSDYNEQFF.

The chain carries TRBV14 and TRBJ1-1, with D perhaps TRBD1 (6 bases). This CDR3 spans 14 amino acids. Germline V CDR1 and CDR2: SGHDN, FVKESK. Trimming shortened V by 4 bases and J by 7 bases, and 16 bases separated the two germline ends. The CDR3 loop reads CASSRHPGVGEAFF. Written as DNA, the CDR3 is TGTGCCAGCAGCCGACATCCAGGGGTAGGTGAAGCTTTCTTT.

This sequence joins TRBV28 and TRBJ1-2, with D tentatively TRBD1 (6 bases). The CDR3 runs 13 residues. The germline CDR1 and CDR2 sequences are MDHEN and SYDVKM. Trimming took off 2 bases at V and 7 bases at J, with 11 bases between the two ends. The CDR3 DNA is TGTGCCAGCAGTTTACCCGGACAGTTTGGCTACACCTTC. Translating gives CASSLPGQFGYTF.

The rearrangement uses TRBV4-3 and TRBJ2-7; tentatively, D is TRBD1 (7 bases). With 0 bases removed from V and 2 bases from J, the gap between germline ends came to 17 bases. Germline V gene sequence: CDR1 LGHNA, CDR2 YSLEER. The CDR3 runs to 17 residues. The CDR3 loop is CASSQEAVPGGTYEQYF. Here the CDR3 DNA reads TGCGCCAGCAGCCAAGAGGCTGTACCAGGGGGGACCTACGAGCAGTACTTC.

This rearrangement joins TRBV6-5 to TRBJ2-7; 8 nucleotides agree with TRBD2. J gave up 2 bases and V 2 bases, and 5 bases lay outside the gene matches. Per the germline V gene, CDR1 is MNHEY and CDR2 is SVGAGI. There are 15 residues in the CDR3. The CDR3 region is CASSYVLAGPYEQYF. The CDR3 DNA follows: TGTGCCAGCAGTTACGTCCTAGCGGGTCCCTACGAGCAGTACTTC.

Ten or more counts support this clone. This rearrangement joins TRBV27 to TRBJ1-1; 8 bases are a match to TRBD1. This CDR3 region has 16 residues. The trim removed 3 bases at V and 8 bases at J, leaving 14 bases unmatched. Germline-derived CDR1 and CDR2 are MNHEY and SMNVEV (reference sequence). The CDR3 here is CASSFTGGMRASEAFF. CDR3 in DNA: TGTGCCAGCAGTTTTACAGGGGGAATGAGGGCATCGGAAGCTTTCTTT.

The rearrangement uses TRBV3-1 (or the pseudogene TRBV3-2) and TRBJ2-5; 12 nucleotides match TRBD2. This CDR3 comprises 17 residues. Trimming at V came to 0 bases and at J to 2 bases, leaving 4 bases not matched to a gene. Looked up from germline, CDR1 is LGHDT and CDR2 is YNNKEL (reference sequence). CDR3 nucleotides: TGTGCCAGCAGCCAAGATCTTCTAGCGGGGGGGCAAGAGACCCAGTACTTC. Its translation: CASSQDLLAGGQETQYF.

This chain uses TRBV6-1 with TRBJ2-1; D gene ambiguous. Germline V gene data show CDR1 as MNHNS and CDR2 as SASEGT. CDR3 length: 11 residues. Trimming pared 7 bases from V and 10 bases from J, leaving 11 bases between. The CDR3 loop reads CASTTFREQFF. The CDR3 region has the DNA TGTGCCAGCACCACCTTTCGGGAGCAGTTCTTC.

The chain employs TRBV20-1 and TRBJ1-5; perhaps TRBD1 as D (6 bases). Germline V gene lookup returns CDR1 DFQATT and CDR2 SNEGSKA (reference sequence). CDR3 length: 14 residues. The ends were cut back, 3 bases at V and 3 bases at J, with 12 bases in the middle. The CDR3 here is CSASSGGANQPQHF. Here the CDR3 DNA reads TGCAGTGCTAGTTCCGGGGGGGCCAATCAGCCCCAGCATTTT.

The chain uses TRBV10-1 and TRBJ1-1, with D unclear. V was clipped by 3 bases and J by 4 bases, with 15 bases between them. This CDR3 comprises 15 residues. Germline V CDR1 and CDR2: WNHNN, SYGVQD (reference sequence). The CDR3 nucleotides read TGCGCCAGCAGTGATGGGTCGACGAGGAGCACTGAAGCTTTCTTT. Translated: CASSDGSTRSTEAFF.

This chain uses TRBV7-9 with TRBJ2-1, with TRBD2 matching 14 bases. The germline V gene has CDR1 SEHNR and CDR2 FQNEAQ (reference sequence). The J segment lost 6 bases and the V segment lost 6 bases, leaving 10 bases of the junction unmatched. This CDR3 comprises 17 residues. CDR3 loop: CASSYLGTSGRINEQFF. The CDR3 DNA is TGTGCCAGCAGTTATTTAGGGACTAGCGGGAGAATCAATGAGCAGTTCTTC.

J is TRBJ2-2 and V is TRBV19, with 7 bases identical to TRBD1. From germline, CDR1 is LNHDA and CDR2 SQIVND (reference sequence). There are 17 residues in the CDR3. V lost 1 base and J lost 2; bases outside the gene matches: 7. The DNA of the CDR3 is TGTGCCAGTAGTATAGTTCCGGGACAGATAAACACCGGGGAGCTGTTTTTT. Amino acids: CASSIVPGQINTGELFF. Looking up the rest from reference TRBV19 and TRBJ2-2 gives the full variable domain: DGGITQSPKYLFRKEGQNVTLSCEQNLNHDAMYWYRQDPGQGLRLIYYSQIVNDFQKGDIAEGYSVSREKKESFPLTVTSAQKNPTAFYLCASSIVPGQINTGELFFGEGSRLTVL.

The V and J genes are TRBV18 and TRBJ1-6, with D perhaps TRBD1 (6 bases). The CDR3 length is 16 residues. The germline V and J ends were trimmed by 0 bases and 8 bases, with 14 bases remaining between them. The germline V gene encodes CDR1 KGHSH and CDR2 LQKENI. CDR3 sequence (DNA): TGTGCCAGCTCACCACCAAACAGGGCGCTTGATTCACCCCTCCACTTT. Translation: CASSPPNRALDSPLHF.

The chain couples TRBV10-3 to TRBJ1-1; 7 bases fit TRBD1. Germline-derived CDR1 and CDR2 are ENHRY and SYGVKD. This CDR3 contains 13 residues. V dropped 5 bases and J dropped 1; count of bases not matched to a gene: 1. As DNA, the CDR3 is TGTGCCATCAGTCGGACAGGGAACACTGAAGCTTTCTTT. Protein: CAISRTGNTEAFF.